These 28 T cell receptor beta chains were sequenced from one sample in a study of blood T cell repertoires in COVID-19. Measured with immunoSEQ multiplex PCR; TCRdb has only the in-frame clones, and not every one. Of roughly 200,000 clones listed, roughly 86% are singletons. Sequencing used PBMCs or T cells enriched from blood (not recorded which). These receptors all stem from a middle-aged man with acute COVID-19.

The sample holds a few counts of this clone. The rearrangement uses TRBV18 and TRBJ2-3; weak D call: TRBD1 (6 bases). The germline CDR1 and CDR2 sequences are KGHSH and LQKENI. V was cut by 1 base and J by 3 bases, with 8 bases left in between. The CDR3 extends over 14 amino acids. The CDR3 sequence: CASSPRTETDTQYF. The CDR3 region has the DNA TGTGCCAGCTCACCACGGACAGAGACAGATACGCAGTATTTT.

The chain employs TRBV6-1 and TRBJ2-5; TRBD2 matches at 9 bases. This CDR3 is built from 18 residues. Per germline, CDR1 MNHNS and CDR2 SASEGT. The junction had 14 bases not matched to a gene; V was cut back by 4 bases and J by 2 bases. The CDR3 reads CASSAFWASGAEQETQYF. The CDR3 bases are TGTGCCAGCAGTGCTTTTTGGGCTAGCGGGGCCGAGCAAGAGACCCAGTACTTC.

The rearrangement uses TRBV18 and TRBJ1-5; 8 nucleotides match TRBD1. V lost 3 bases and J lost 6; bases outside the gene matches: 4. This CDR3 has 14 residues. The V gene's germline CDR1 is KGHSH and CDR2 LQKENI. The CDR3 spells CASSPDRESQPQHF. CDR3 in DNA: TGTGCCAGCTCACCGGACAGGGAAAGTCAGCCCCAGCATTTT.

This clone has more than one count but fewer than ten. The chain recombines TRBV3-1 (or the pseudogene TRBV3-2) with TRBJ2-7, with 14 nucleotides matching TRBD2. V shed 4 bases, J shed 7 bases, and the junction held 12 bases outside the gene matches. This CDR3 has 17 amino acids. Germline CDR1 is LGHDT and CDR2 is YNNKEL (reference sequence). The CDR3: CASSRIFPGLAGDEQYF. The CDR3 region has the DNA TGTGCCAGCAGCCGGATCTTCCCGGGACTAGCGGGAGATGAGCAGTACTTC.

The chain joins TRBV11-2 to TRBJ1-4; no reliable D call. The CDR3 has 10 amino acids. Germline assignment: CDR1 SGHAT and CDR2 FQNNGV. Trimming took 8 bases from V and 5 from J, leaving 3 bases between them. The CDR3 DNA follows: TGTGCCAGCCAAAATGAAAAACTGTTTTTT. Translated, it gives CASQNEKLFF.

This chain links TRBV14 with TRBJ2-1; tentatively, D is TRBD2 (5 bases). This CDR3 comprises 15 residues. V lost 4 bases, J lost 0 bases, and 10 bases lay in between. Germline V lookup: CDR1 SGHDN, CDR2 FVKESK. CDR3 DNA: TGTGCCAGCAGCCTACTAGGGAGCTCCTACAATGAGCAGTTCTTC. This encodes CASSLLGSSYNEQFF.

The CDR3 sequence: CASSSHRGADTQYF. CDR3 DNA sequence: TGTGCCAGCAGTTCCCACAGGGGGGCAGATACGCAGTATTTT. The V and J genes are TRBV6-2 or TRBV6-3 and TRBJ2-3; TRBD1 matches 8 bases. Looked up from germline, CDR1 is MNHEY and CDR2 is SVGEGT. V lost 4 bases to trimming and J lost 4 bases; unmatched junction nucleotides: 4. The CDR3 sequence is 14 residues long.

The V gene is TRBV4-2, the J gene TRBJ1-5; D not certain. The CDR3 is made up of 13 amino acids. Trimming took off 2 bases at V and 4 bases at J, with 6 bases between the two ends. Germline CDR1 reads LGHNA; CDR2 reads YNFKEQ. CDR3 nucleotide sequence: TGTGCCAGCAGCCAACGTATTAATCAGCCCCAGCATTTT. It is translated as CASSQRINQPQHF.

V and J are TRBV4-3 and TRBJ2-1; 8 nucleotides align to TRBD1. The V gene end was trimmed by 0 bases and the J gene end by 6 bases; junction bases not matched to a gene: 7. The CDR3 extends over 16 amino acids. Per germline, CDR1 LGHNA and CDR2 YSLEER. For the CDR3, the DNA is TGCGCCAGCAGCCAAGATTATGGGACAGGCACCAATGAGCAGTTCTTC. Translated: CASSQDYGTGTNEQFF.

V usage is TRBV4-2 and J usage is TRBJ2-7; 12 bases agree with TRBD2. The CDR3 is 15 residues long. Germline loops: CDR1 LGHNA, CDR2 YNFKEQ. Germline trimming cut 0 bases from V and 7 bases from J; bases unmatched to any gene: 4. As DNA, the CDR3 is TGTGCCAGCAGCCAAGATACTAGCGGGAGGCGTGAGCAGTACTTC. This translates into CASSQDTSGRREQYF.

The gene calls are TRBV19 and TRBJ1-4; 7 bases are a match to TRBD1. Per the germline V gene, CDR1 is LNHDA and CDR2 is SQIVND (reference sequence). J gave up 8 bases and V 9 bases, and 12 bases lay outside the gene matches. The CDR3 is 14 residues long. In DNA form, the CDR3 reads TGTGCCAGCGCTTCTAGGGGGCTCGGCGAAAAACTGTTTTTT. As protein: CASASRGLGEKLFF.

This clone was counted once. The CDR3 DNA follows: TGTGCCTGGAGTGGTGGGACAGGGTCGCGAGGCGAGCAGTACTTC. As protein: CAWSGGTGSRGEQYF. The chain joins TRBV30 to TRBJ2-7; 9 nucleotides align to TRBD1. Looked up from germline, CDR1 is GTSNPN and CDR2 is SVGIG (reference sequence). Germline trimming cut 1 base from V and 6 bases from J; bases unmatched to any gene: 10. The CDR3 runs to 15 residues.

In regard to this clone: At one of its ends the junction is not consistent with the germline gene, which may arise from a read error. This chain links TRBV6-1 with TRBJ1-1; D is ambiguous. The CDR3 has 13 residues. In germline, CDR1 is MNHNS, CDR2 SASEGT. The DNA for the CDR3 is TGTGCCAGCAGTGAAGAGACGGGGTCAGCGGCCCTCTTT. Translation gives CASSEETGSAALF.

In this sample, this clone turned up once. The chain links TRBV5-4 to TRBJ2-5, with 7 positions matching TRBD2. V lost 2 bases and J lost 1; bases outside the gene matches: 5. The V gene's germline CDR1 is SGHNT and CDR2 YYREEE (reference sequence). The CDR3 loop spans 15 amino acids. This CDR3 reads CASSFSAGSQETQYF. CDR3 in DNA: TGTGCCAGCAGCTTCTCAGCGGGGTCCCAAGAGACCCAGTACTTC.

For the CDR3, the DNA is TGTGCTAGTGGTTCCTCAGGGGTTTCAGATACGCAGTATTTT. Translating gives CASGSSGVSDTQYF. The chain employs TRBV12-5 and TRBJ2-3; perhaps TRBD1 as D (6 bases). Germline lookup yields CDR1 LGHNT and CDR2 FRNRAP. V was cut by 4 bases and J by 4 bases, with 12 bases left in between. The CDR3 sequence is 14 residues long.

This clone has ten or more counts. The chain couples TRBV30 to TRBJ1-3, with D uncertain. V lost 5 bases to trimming and J lost 2 bases, with 7 bases between them. Looked up from germline, CDR1 is GTSNPN and CDR2 is SVGIG (reference sequence). The CDR3 is 12 amino acids. The DNA of the CDR3 is TGTGCCTGGGGTCCGGCTGGAAACACCATATATTTT. Its protein is CAWGPAGNTIYF.

This sequence joins TRBV7-2 and TRBJ2-2, with D unclear. The CDR3 is 16 amino acids. V lost 1 base to trimming and J lost 0 bases, with 9 bases between them. CDR1 and CDR2 from the germline V gene are SGHTA and FQGNSA. CDR3 region: CASSLVVTPNTGELFF. Here the CDR3 DNA reads TGTGCCAGCAGCTTAGTGGTGACTCCGAACACCGGGGAGCTGTTTTTT.

This clone is a singleton in its sample. The chain recombines TRBV28 with TRBJ2-7, with D unclear. The CDR3 consists of 14 residues. Germline V gene sequence: CDR1 MDHEN, CDR2 SYDVKM. V was clipped by 3 bases and J by 0 bases, with 9 bases between them. CDR3 loop: CASSFLRNSYEQYF. CDR3 bases: TGTGCCAGCAGTTTTCTGCGGAACTCCTACGAGCAGTACTTC.

J is TRBJ2-1 and V is TRBV28; TRBD1 matches at 8 bases. The trim removed 10 bases at V and 1 base at J, leaving 3 bases unmatched. Looked up from germline, CDR1 is MDHEN and CDR2 is SYDVKM. This CDR3 spans 13 amino acids. The DNA of the CDR3 is TGTGCCATTACAGGGGGTTCCTACAATGAGCAGTTCTTC. It encodes CAITGGSYNEQFF.

The J gene is TRBJ1-5, the V gene TRBV7-2, with TRBD1 matching over 8 bases. Germline V gives CDR1 SGHTA, CDR2 FQGNSA. V shed 5 bases and J 5 bases; nucleotides not matched to a gene: 2. The CDR3 has 13 residues. The CDR3 sequence is CASSKQGDQPQHF. CDR3 coding DNA: TGTGCCAGCAGCAAACAGGGGGATCAGCCCCAGCATTTT.

This clone was picked up a small number of times. The chain couples TRBV29-1 to TRBJ1-4; TRBD1 matches 10 bases. There are 16 residues in the CDR3. V shed 6 bases and J 2 bases; nucleotides not matched to a gene: 9. Germline CDR1 is SQVTM and CDR2 is ANQGSEA. For the CDR3, the DNA is TGCAGCGTCGCGCGGACAGGGGGAGGCACTAATGAAAAACTGTTTTTT. It yields the protein CSVARTGGGTNEKLFF.

The V call is TRBV28, the J call TRBJ1-5; D uncertain. The CDR3 runs to 13 residues. Germline values: CDR1 MDHEN, CDR2 SYDVKM. Trimming removed 10 bases at V and 7 bases at J, with 17 bases between. The CDR3 sequence: CATAKQDGQPQHF. CDR3 nucleotides: TGTGCCACGGCGAAGCAGGATGGACAGCCCCAGCATTTT.

The chain has TRBV9 and TRBJ1-6; D is ambiguous. This CDR3 comprises 16 residues. Germline lookup yields CDR1 SGDLS and CDR2 YYNGEE. Trimming took 6 bases from V and 5 from J, leaving 18 bases between them. The CDR3, as DNA: TGTGCCAGCACCGAACGGCCCCCGGGTGATAATTCACCCCTCCACTTT. It encodes CASTERPPGDNSPLHF.

This chain joins TRBV30 and TRBJ1-6, with TRBD1 as a possible D gene (5 bases). Germline V gene lookup returns CDR1 GTSNPN and CDR2 SVGIG (reference sequence). V shed 5 bases and J shed 7 bases, with 9 bases lying between them. The CDR3 consists of 12 residues. The CDR3: CAWDRLNSPLHF. The CDR3 bases are TGTGCCTGGGACAGATTGAATTCACCCCTCCACTTT.

V is TRBV7-3 and J is TRBJ1-2; TRBD1 might be the D (5 bases). V was clipped by 3 bases and J by 8 bases, with 13 bases between them. The CDR3 has 13 amino acids. Germline V gene data show CDR1 as SGHTA and CDR2 as FQGTGA. CDR3 bases: TGTGCCAGCAGCTTCGCCGGGGGGAAGGGCTACACCTTC. Amino acids: CASSFAGGKGYTF.

This chain uses TRBV28 with TRBJ1-1; no definite D call. Germline V CDR1 and CDR2: MDHEN, SYDVKM. V was clipped by 6 bases and J by 10 bases, with 12 bases between them. CDR3 length: 11 amino acids. CDR3 nucleotides: TGTGCCAGCAGCCTTAATGGCTTAGCTTTCTTT. The encoded protein is CASSLNGLAFF. Filled out from reference TRBV28 and TRBJ1-1, the complete variable domain reads DVKVTQSSRYLVKRTGEKVFLECVQDMDHENMFWYRQDPGLGLRLIYFSYDVKMKEKGDIPEGYSVSREKKERFSLILESASTNQTSMYLCASSLNGLAFFGQGTRLTVV.

The chain combines TRBV15 with TRBJ2-2, with 11 bases that match TRBD2. This CDR3 is built from 17 residues. Germline V CDR1 and CDR2: LNHNV, YYDKDF (reference sequence). The J segment lost 4 bases and the V segment lost 5 bases, leaving 9 bases of the junction unmatched. CDR3 nucleotides: TGTGCCACCAGCCGACAGACTAGCGGGACTACCACCGGGGAGCTGTTTTTT. It translates to CATSRQTSGTTTGELFF.

V is TRBV28 and J is TRBJ2-2; tentative D call: TRBD2 (6 bases). Trimming shortened V by 3 bases and J by 5 bases, and 13 bases separated the two germline ends. CDR3 length: 15 amino acids. Germline CDR1 reads MDHEN; CDR2 reads SYDVKM. The DNA of the CDR3 is TGTGCCAGCAGTTTTTCCGGGAGAGGGACCGGGGAGCTGTTTTTT. Residues: CASSFSGRGTGELFF.